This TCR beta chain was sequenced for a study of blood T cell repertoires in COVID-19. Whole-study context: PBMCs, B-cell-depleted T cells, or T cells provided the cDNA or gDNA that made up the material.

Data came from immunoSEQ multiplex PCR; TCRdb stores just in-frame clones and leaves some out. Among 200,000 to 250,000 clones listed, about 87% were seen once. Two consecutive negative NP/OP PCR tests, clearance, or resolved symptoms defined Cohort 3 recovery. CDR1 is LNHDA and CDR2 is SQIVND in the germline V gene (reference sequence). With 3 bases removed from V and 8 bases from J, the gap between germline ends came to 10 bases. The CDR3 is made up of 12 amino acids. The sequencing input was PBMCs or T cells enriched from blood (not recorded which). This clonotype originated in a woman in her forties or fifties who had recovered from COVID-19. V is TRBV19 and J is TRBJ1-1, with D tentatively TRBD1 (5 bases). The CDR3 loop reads CASSIGNREAFF. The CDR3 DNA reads TGTGCCAGTAGTATCGGTAACAGGGAAGCTTTCTTT.